A selection of T cell receptor beta chains follows, all from one sample in a study of vaccination and CD4 T cells after COVID-19. Which antigens these TCRs recognize remains unknown. TCRdb processed the PCR reads anew with MiXCR; each CDR3 protein has one entry. This sample has fewer than 16,000 distinct CDR3 sequences, with about 53% found just once. Sequencing was carried out using CD4+ T cells from blood, cultured in vitro. These receptors were obtained from a human donor who had recovered from COVID-19. Each CDR3 is given with its conserved first and last residue.

v_gene | CDR3aa
TRBV2 | CASSRARGEKLFF
TRBV10-2 | CASRLSGYRENTEAFF
TRBV12-3/TRBV12-4 | CASSATGARGSQHF
TRBV5-1 | CASSWGGSSMNTEAFF
TRBV12-3/TRBV12-4 | CASSLPNNNSPLHF
TRBV28 | CASSLGNLNEQFF
TRBV28 | CASSTQGSYGYTF
TRBV7-2 | CASSLQRNTDTQYF
TRBV28 | CASLTVAGTSFSGYTF
TRBV5-1 | CASSPDLAGGKYNEQFF
TRBV2 | CASSAAVWQYF
TRBV21-1 | CASSGITGTASSYEQYF
TRBV6-1 | CASSNPSGNTIYF
TRBV6-5 | CASSYGRGWADTQYF
TRBV20-1 | CSAGTPGLEQFF
TRBV20-1 | CSARGTETYEQYF
TRBV24-1 | CATSDSGGSNDEQYF
TRBV5-1 | CASSHGQGTGELFF
TRBV19 | CASSRLAGEETQYF
TRBV19 | CASSTTGLRGKLFF
TRBV24-1 | CATSDLGINYGYTF
TRBV20-1 | CSARPTGVISNQPQHF
TRBV20-1 | CSATEVGRPSQGAQYF
TRBV27 | CASSLYGVNQPQHF
TRBV6-1 | CASRVAKTEQNNEQFF
TRBV24-1 | CATSVAGEETQYF
TRBV6-1 | CASRGLAGWGETQYF
TRBV6-1 | CAGLEGGDTDTQYF
TRBV28 | CASSPYPARGNIQYF
TRBV20-1 | CSARDVGGSFNTQYF
TRBV6-1 | CASRTPGGGGASDTQYF
TRBV10-1 | CASSERQEYGYTF
TRBV6-5 | CASSYSGVLGYTF
TRBV19 | CASSRGAANTGELFF
TRBV7-6 | CASSLGPGQSYEQYF
TRBV27 | CASSLQEHNEQFF
TRBV20-1 | CSARDLRTPYSYEQYF
TRBV20-1 | CSAGSGGSYEQYF
TRBV7-9 | CASSPLGINTGELFF
TRBV7-3 | CASSGGAGETQYF
TRBV14 | CASSLYNEQFF
TRBV20-1 | CSAGAGGFGQYF
TRBV6-1 | CASRGWGDQPQHF
TRBV4-2 | CASSQPVGAQETQYF
TRBV7-9 | CASSLEAVGYEQYF
TRBV19 | CASSMGQGKGWGNNSPLHF
TRBV6-4 | CASSPSGADWDYGYTF
TRBV20-1 | CSAHNPRGIHQDTQYF
TRBV6-5 | CASSYGQALSSYNSPLHF
TRBV27 | CASSLIGTTRNQPQHF
TRBV28 | CASSRQGAGQVYTF
TRBV5-1 | CASRQLPSYNEQFF
TRBV6-1 | CASSRGQGYGYTF